Included here is one TCR beta chain sequence, with context. Antigen: not known. The V segment lost 5 bases and the J segment 6 bases; nucleotides outside the gene matches: 5. The CDR3 extends over 13 amino acids. The germline V gene encodes CDR1 SGHRS and CDR2 YFSETQ. The data belong to a study of T cell responses to AZD1222 COVID-19 vaccine. Notes on the study in general: Regions 160-218 and 743-854 held dominance among vaccine-associated CD4 TCRs, which spanned spike. A mostly white British donor set with more females was recruited, and clonal diversity was possibly underestimated.

Sequencing used immunoSEQ multiplex PCR; TCRdb keeps in-frame clones, though not all of them. The repertoire holds 180,000 or so clones, around 90% seen once, with 1.9% in the top ten. Material: peripheral blood, obtained 28 days after the second AZD1222 dose. The rearrangement links TRBV5-1 to TRBJ1-2; 9 positions agree with TRBD1. The clonotype originates from an adult who received the AZD1222 COVID-19 vaccine. The CDR3 sequence: CASRPTGGDGYTF. The CDR3 DNA follows: TGCGCCAGCAGGCCTACAGGGGGCGATGGCTACACCTTC.